The text below deals with one T cell receptor beta chain. The antigen is unknown. TCR beta rearrangements were amplified from peripheral blood genomic DNA. This CDR3 comprises 15 residues. V dropped 3 bases and J dropped 7 bases, with 16 bases sitting between them. Per the germline V gene, CDR1 is SGHNT and CDR2 is YYREEE (reference sequence). Rearranged V-D-J TRB sequences were amplified with a mixed TRB-A/B primer pool. TCRdb recomputed calls from the multiplex PCR reads with MiXCR, one row per CDR3 protein. Here the sample spans 5,000 to 6,500 distinct CDR3 sequences, 38% being singletons. This sample is drawn from a study of T cell repertoires in aging, cancer and after chemotherapy. Across the whole study: Pre- and post-chemotherapy samples were paired from chronic lymphocytic leukemia patients treated with fludarabine- or bendamustine-based regimens.

Study results and caveats: Age-matched healthy donors had significantly more diverse, less clonal blood TCR repertoires than untreated cancer patients. Median generation probability rose over the chemotherapy interval in each cancer cohort, suggesting rebound thymic output. In cancer patients, declining TCR diversity with age involved lost richness and lost evenness.

Sequenced: blood. This clonotype was obtained from a human donor with a blood cancer. The rearrangement joins TRBV5-4 to TRBJ2-2; maybe TRBD2 (6 bases). This CDR3 reads CASSSGGWRSGELFF. The DNA for the CDR3 is TGTGCCAGCAGCTCCGGAGGGTGGCGGAGCGGGGAGCTGTTTTTT.